The present T cell receptor (beta chain) was sequenced within a study of CD8 T cells in ankylosing spondylitis. Study outcomes and limitations: The study looked at matched synovial fluid samples from ankylosing spondylitis patients. Disease-linked clones were reported to be significantly enriched there. Within ankylosing spondylitis blood, a TCR beta motif made up of several highly homologous variants appeared to be characteristic. In synovial fluid and blood from reactive arthritis, some motif variants were previously reported.

Deletions cut 0 bases from V and 8 bases from J, with 14 bases between. The CDR3 runs to 15 residues. Germline V gene sequence: CDR1 ENHRY, CDR2 SYGVKD. Each TCR beta library was made by quantitative 5'-RACE that incorporated molecular barcodes. TCRdb processed the 5' RACE reads anew with MiXCR; each CDR3 protein has one entry. The table lists around 490,000 distinct CDR3 sequences, about 5.2% of them singletons, with roughly 3.3% in the top ten. This clonotype showed up many times. Its specificity is not known. The sequenced sample consisted of blood, either unsorted or a sorted T cell fraction (not recorded which). The rearrangement links TRBV10-3 to TRBJ2-4, with D possibly being TRBD2 (5 bases). The receptor was isolated from a male donor with ankylosing spondylitis. The CDR3 region has the DNA TGTGCCATCAGTGAGTCTCTTCCTCCCGGGGACATTCAGTACTTC. This translates into CAISESLPPGDIQYF.